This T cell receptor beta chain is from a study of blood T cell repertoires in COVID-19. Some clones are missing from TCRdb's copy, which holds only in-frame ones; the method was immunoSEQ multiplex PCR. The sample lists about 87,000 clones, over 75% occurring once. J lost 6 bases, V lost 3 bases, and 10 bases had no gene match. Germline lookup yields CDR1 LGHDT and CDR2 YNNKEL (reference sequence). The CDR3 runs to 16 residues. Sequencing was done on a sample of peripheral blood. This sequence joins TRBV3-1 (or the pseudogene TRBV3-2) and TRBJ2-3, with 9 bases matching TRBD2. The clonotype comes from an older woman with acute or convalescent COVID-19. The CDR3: CASSQGGGARPDTQYF. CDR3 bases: TGTGCCAGCAGCCAGGGCGGGGGGGCCCGGCCGGATACGCAGTATTTT.